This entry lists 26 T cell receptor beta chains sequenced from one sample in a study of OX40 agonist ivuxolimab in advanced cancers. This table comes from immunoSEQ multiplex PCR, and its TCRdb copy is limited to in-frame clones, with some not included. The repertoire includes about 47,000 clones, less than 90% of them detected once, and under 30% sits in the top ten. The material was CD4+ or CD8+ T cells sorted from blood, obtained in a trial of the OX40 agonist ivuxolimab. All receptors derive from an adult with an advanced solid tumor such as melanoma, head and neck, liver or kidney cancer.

CDR3 in amino acids: CAWNSGGIGELFF. CDR3 nucleotide sequence: TGTGCCTGGAATAGCGGGGGGATCGGGGAGCTGTTTTTT. The rearrangement links TRBV30 to TRBJ2-2; 10 bases align to TRBD2. Per the germline V gene, CDR1 is GTSNPN and CDR2 is SVGIG (reference sequence). The CDR3 totals 13 residues. Trimming removed 4 bases from V and 7 bases from J; junction bases left unmatched: 3.

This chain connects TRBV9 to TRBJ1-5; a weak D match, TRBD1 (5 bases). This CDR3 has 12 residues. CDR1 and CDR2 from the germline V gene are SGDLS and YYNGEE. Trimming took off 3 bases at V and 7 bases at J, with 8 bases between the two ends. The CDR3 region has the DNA TGTGCCAGCAGCGCGGGACTCCAGCCCCAGCATTTT. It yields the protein CASSAGLQPQHF.

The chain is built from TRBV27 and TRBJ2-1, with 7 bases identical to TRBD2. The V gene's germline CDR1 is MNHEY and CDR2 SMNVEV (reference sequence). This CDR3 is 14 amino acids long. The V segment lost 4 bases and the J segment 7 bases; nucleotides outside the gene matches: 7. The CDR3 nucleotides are TGTGCCAGCAGTTCAGCGGGAAAAAGAAATGAGCAGTTCTTC. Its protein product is CASSSAGKRNEQFF.

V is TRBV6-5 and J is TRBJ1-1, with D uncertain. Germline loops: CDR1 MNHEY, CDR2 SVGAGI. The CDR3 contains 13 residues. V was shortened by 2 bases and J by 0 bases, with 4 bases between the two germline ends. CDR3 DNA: TGTGCCAGCAGTTACGGGATGAACACTGAAGCTTTCTTT. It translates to CASSYGMNTEAFF.

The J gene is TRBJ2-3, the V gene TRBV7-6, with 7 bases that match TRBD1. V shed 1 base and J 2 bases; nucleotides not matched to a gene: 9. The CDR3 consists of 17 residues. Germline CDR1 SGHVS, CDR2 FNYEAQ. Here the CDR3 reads CASSLVSDRVFTDTQYF. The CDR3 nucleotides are TGTGCCAGCAGCTTAGTAAGCGACAGGGTTTTCACAGATACGCAGTATTTT.

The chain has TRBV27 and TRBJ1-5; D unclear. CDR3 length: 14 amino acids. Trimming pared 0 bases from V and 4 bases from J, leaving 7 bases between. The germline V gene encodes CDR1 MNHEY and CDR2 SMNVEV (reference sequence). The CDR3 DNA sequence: TGTGCCAGCAGTTTATCGACGGGGAATCAGCCCCAGCATTTT. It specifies CASSLSTGNQPQHF.

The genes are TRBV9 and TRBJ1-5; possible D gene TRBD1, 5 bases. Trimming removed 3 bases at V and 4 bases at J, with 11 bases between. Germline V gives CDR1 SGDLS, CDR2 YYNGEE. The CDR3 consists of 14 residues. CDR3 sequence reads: CASSEWGTNQPQHF. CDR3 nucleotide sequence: TGTGCCAGCAGCGAGTGGGGGACTAATCAGCCCCAGCATTTT.

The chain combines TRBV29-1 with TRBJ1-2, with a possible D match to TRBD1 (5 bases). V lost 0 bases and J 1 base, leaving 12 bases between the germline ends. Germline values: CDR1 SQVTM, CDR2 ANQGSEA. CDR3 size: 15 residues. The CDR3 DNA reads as TGCAGCGTTGAAGAAGGTTGGGGGAGTAACTATGGCTACACCTTC. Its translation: CSVEEGWGSNYGYTF.

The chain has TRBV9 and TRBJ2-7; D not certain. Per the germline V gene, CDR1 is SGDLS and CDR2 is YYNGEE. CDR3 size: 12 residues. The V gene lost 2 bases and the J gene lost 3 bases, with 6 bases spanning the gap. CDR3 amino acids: CASSVNFYEQYF. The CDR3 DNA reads TGTGCCAGCAGCGTCAATTTCTACGAGCAGTACTTC. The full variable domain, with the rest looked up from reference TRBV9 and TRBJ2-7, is DSGVTQTPKHLITATGQRVTLRCSPRSGDLSVYWYQQSLDQGLQFLIQYYNGEERAKGNILERFSAQQFPDLHSELNLSSLELGDSALYFCASSVNFYEQYFGPGTRLTVT.

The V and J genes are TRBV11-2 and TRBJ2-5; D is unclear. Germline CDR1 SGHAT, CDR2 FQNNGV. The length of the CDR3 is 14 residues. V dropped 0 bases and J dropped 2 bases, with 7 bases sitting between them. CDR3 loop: CASSLEVTQETQYF. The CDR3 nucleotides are TGTGCCAGCAGCTTAGAGGTGACACAAGAGACCCAGTACTTC.

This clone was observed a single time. The CDR3 DNA follows: TGTGCCAGCAGCAAGGGACTAGCGGGAGGAATGAGATCCTACGAGCAGTACTTC. Encoded protein: CASSKGLAGGMRSYEQYF. The rearrangement links TRBV7-2 to TRBJ2-7, with 15 bases aligning to TRBD2. Germline CDR1 reads SGHTA; CDR2 reads FQGNSA. Trimming at V came to 5 bases and at J to 1 base, leaving 9 bases not matched to a gene. The CDR3 is 18 residues long.

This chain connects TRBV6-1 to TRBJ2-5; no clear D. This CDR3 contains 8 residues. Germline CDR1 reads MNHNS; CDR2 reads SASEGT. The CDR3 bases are TGTGCTGCGGAGACCCAGTACTTC. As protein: CAAETQYF.

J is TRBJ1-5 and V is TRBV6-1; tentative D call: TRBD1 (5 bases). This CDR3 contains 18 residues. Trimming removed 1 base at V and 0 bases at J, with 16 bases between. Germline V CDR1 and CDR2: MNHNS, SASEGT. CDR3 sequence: CASSEGTGGPYSNQPQHF. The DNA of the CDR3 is TGTGCCAGCAGTGAAGGGACCGGGGGTCCTTATAGCAATCAGCCCCAGCATTTT.

The CDR3 region is CASRPRQGVYEQYF. CDR3 nucleotide sequence: TGTGCCAGCAGACCTAGACAGGGAGTCTACGAGCAGTACTTC. The chain links TRBV2 to TRBJ2-7; 7 positions agree with TRBD1. Trimming at V came to 6 bases and at J to 3 bases, leaving 8 bases not matched to a gene. The length of the CDR3 is 14 residues. Germline V gene sequence: CDR1 SNHLY, CDR2 FYNNEI.

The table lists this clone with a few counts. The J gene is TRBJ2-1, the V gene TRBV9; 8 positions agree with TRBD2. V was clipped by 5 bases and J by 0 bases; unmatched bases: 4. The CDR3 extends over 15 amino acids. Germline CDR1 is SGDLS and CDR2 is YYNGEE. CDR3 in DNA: TGTGCCAGCAGGTCAAGCGGGAGCTCCTACAATGAGCAGTTCTTC. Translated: CASRSSGSSYNEQFF.

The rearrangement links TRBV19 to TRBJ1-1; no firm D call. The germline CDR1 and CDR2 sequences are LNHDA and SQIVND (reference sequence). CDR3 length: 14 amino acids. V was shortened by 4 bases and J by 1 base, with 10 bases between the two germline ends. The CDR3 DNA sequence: TGTGCCAGTAGTACCCCCTCCGAGAACACTGAAGCTTTCTTT. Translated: CASSTPSENTEAFF. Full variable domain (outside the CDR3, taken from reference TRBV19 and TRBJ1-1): DGGITQSPKYLFRKEGQNVTLSCEQNLNHDAMYWYRQDPGQGLRLIYYSQIVNDFQKGDIAEGYSVSREKKESFPLTVTSAQKNPTAFYLCASSTPSENTEAFFGQGTRLTVV.

The CDR3 DNA reads TGTGCCAGCAGTCCCTTTTGGACAGGGGCGGCCGGGGAGCTGTTTTTT. The encoded protein is CASSPFWTGAAGELFF. The V gene is TRBV25-1, the J gene TRBJ2-2; 9 bases are a match to TRBD1. Germline V lookup: CDR1 MGHDK, CDR2 SYGVNS. The CDR3 covers 16 residues. Trimming took 5 bases from V and 6 from J; bases not matched to a gene: 10.

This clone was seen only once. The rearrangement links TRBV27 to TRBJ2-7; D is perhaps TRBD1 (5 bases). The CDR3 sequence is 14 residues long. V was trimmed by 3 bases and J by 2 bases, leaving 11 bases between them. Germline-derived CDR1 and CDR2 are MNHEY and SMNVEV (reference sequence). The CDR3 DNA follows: TGTGCCAGCAGTTTTGGTCAGGGCCCCTACGAGCAGTACTTC. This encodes CASSFGQGPYEQYF.

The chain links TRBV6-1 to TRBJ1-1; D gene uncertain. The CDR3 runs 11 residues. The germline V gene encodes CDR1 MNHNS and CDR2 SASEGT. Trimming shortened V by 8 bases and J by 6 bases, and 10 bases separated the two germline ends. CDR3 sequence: CASALSSEAFF. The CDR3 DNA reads TGTGCCAGCGCCCTATCCTCTGAAGCTTTCTTT.

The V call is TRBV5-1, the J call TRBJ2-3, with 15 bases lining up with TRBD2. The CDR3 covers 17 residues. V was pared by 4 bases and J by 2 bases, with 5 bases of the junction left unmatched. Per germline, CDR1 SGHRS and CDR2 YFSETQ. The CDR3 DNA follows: TGCGCCAGCAGCCCTGGACTAGCGGGAGGGACCACAGATACGCAGTATTTT. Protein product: CASSPGLAGGTTDTQYF.

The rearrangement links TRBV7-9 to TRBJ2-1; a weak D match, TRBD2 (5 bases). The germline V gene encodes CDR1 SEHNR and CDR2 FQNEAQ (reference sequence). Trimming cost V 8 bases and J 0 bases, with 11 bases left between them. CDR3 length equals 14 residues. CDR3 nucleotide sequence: TGTGCCAGCGGCGGGTTGAGCTCCTACAATGAGCAGTTCTTC. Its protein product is CASGGLSSYNEQFF. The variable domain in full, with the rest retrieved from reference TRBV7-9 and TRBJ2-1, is DTGVSQNPRHKITKRGQNVTFRCDPISEHNRLYWYRQTLGQGPEFLTYFQNEAQLEKSRLLSDRFSAERPKGSFSTLEIQRTEQGDSAMYLCASGGLSSYNEQFFGPGTRLTVL.

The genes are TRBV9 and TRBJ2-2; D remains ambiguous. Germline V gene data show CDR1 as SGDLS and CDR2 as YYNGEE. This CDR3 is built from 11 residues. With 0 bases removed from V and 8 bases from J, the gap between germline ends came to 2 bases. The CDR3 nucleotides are TGTGCCAGCAGCGTAGCTGGGGAGCTGTTTTTT. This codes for CASSVAGELFF.

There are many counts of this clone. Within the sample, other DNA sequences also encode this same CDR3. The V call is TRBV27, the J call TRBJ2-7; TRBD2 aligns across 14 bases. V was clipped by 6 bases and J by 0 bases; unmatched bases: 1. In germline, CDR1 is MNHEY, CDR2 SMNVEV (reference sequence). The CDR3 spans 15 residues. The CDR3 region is CASRGTSGSSYEQYF. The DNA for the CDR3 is TGTGCCAGCAGGGGGACTAGCGGGAGCTCCTACGAGCAGTACTTC.

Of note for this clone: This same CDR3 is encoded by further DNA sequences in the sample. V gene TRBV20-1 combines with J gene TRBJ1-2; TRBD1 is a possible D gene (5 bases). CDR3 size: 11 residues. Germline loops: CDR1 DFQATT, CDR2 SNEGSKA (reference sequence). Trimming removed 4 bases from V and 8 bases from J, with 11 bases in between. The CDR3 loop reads CSATGMGGYTF. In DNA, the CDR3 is TGCAGTGCTACAGGGATGGGAGGCTACACCTTC.

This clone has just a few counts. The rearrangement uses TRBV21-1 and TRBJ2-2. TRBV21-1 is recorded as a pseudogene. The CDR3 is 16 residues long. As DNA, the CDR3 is TGTGCCAGCAGCAATCCACCCCATCCACCAACCGGGGAGCTGTTTTTT. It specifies CASSNPPHPPTGELFF.

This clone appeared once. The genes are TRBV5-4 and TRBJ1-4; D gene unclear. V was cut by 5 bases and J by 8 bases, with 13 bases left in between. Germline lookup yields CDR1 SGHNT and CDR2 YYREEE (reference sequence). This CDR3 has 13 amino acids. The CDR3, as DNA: TGTGCCAGCAGTTTCTCCATAGGGGAAAAACTGTTTTTT. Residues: CASSFSIGEKLFF.